This TCR beta chain derives from a study of blood T cells in healthy people across ages. Germline CDR1 SGHAT, CDR2 FQDESV (reference sequence). The CDR3 contains 14 residues. V lost 5 bases and J 4 bases, leaving 14 bases between the germline ends. Primed by a sample-barcoded 5' primer and a J-beta primer mix, a second PCR proceeded for about 6 to 12 cycles. TCRdb reprocessed the 5' RACE reads with MiXCR, giving one entry per CDR3 protein. Among fewer than 2,000,000 distinct CDR3 sequences listed, approximately 39% were seen once. Of note for this clonotype: Antigen: not known.

Overall study results and limits: Per million T cells, TCR beta diversity dropped roughly linearly as age increased.

This receptor was obtained from a human donor in good health. The sample was blood. J is TRBJ2-5 and V is TRBV11-1; no firm D call. This CDR3 reads CASSIGVIVETQYF. CDR3 nucleotides: TGTGCCAGCAGCATAGGAGTTATCGTAGAGACCCAGTACTTC. Variable domain in full (rest from reference TRBV11-1 and TRBJ2-5): EAEVAQSPRYKITEKSQAVAFWCDPISGHATLYWYRQILGQGPELLVQFQDESVVDDSQLPKDRFSAERLKGVDSTLKIQPAELGDSAMYLCASSIGVIVETQYFGPGTRLLVL.